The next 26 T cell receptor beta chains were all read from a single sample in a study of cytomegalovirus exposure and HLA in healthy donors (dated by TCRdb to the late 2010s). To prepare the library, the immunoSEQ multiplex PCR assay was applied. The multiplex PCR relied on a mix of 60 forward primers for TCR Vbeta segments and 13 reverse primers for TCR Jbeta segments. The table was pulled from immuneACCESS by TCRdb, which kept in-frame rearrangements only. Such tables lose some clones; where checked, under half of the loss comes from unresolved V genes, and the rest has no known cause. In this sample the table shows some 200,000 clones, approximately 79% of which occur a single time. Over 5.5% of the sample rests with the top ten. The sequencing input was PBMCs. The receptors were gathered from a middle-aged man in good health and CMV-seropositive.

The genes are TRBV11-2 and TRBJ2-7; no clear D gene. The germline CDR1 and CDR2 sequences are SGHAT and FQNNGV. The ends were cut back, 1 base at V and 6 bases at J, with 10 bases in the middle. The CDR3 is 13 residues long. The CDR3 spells CASSLVPVREQYF. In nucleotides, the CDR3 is TGTGCCAGCAGCTTAGTTCCGGTTCGCGAGCAGTACTTC.

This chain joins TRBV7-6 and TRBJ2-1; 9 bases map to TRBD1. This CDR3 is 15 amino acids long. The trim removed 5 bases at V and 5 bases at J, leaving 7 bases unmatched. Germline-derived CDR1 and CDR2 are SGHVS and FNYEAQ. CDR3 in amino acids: CASSQYRGRNNEQFF. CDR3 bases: TGTGCCAGCAGCCAATACAGGGGGCGCAACAATGAGCAGTTCTTC. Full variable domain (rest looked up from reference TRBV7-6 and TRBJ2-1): GAGVSQSPRYKVTKRGQDVALRCDPISGHVSLYWYRQALGQGPEFLTYFNYEAQQDKSGLPNDRFSAERPEGSISTLTIQRTEQRDSAMYRCASSQYRGRNNEQFFGPGTRLTVL.

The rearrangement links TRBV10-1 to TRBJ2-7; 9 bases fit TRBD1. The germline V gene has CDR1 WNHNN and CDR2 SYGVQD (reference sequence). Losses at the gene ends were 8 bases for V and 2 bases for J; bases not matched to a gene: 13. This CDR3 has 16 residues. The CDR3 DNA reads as TGCGCCAGCCGAGAAGGGACAGGGAAGGGGGCCTACGAGCAGTACTTC. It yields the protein CASREGTGKGAYEQYF.

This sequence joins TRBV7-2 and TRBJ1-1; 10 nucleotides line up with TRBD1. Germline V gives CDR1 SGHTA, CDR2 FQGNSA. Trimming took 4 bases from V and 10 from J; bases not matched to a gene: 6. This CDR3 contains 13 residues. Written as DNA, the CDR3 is TGTGCCAGCAGCTCCCAGGGGACAGGGGCAGCTTTCTTT. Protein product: CASSSQGTGAAFF.

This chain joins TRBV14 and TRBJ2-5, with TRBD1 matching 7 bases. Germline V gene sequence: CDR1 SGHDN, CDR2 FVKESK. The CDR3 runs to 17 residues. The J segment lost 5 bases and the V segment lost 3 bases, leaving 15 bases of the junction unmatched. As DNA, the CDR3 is TGTGCCAGCAGCCACTATTCAAGACCGGGACAGCGGGAGACCCAGTACTTC. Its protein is CASSHYSRPGQRETQYF.

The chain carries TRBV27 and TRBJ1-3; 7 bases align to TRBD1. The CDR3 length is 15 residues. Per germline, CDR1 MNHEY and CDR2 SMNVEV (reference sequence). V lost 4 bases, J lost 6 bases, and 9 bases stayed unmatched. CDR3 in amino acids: CASSSRQGMENTIYF. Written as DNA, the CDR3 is TGTGCCAGCAGTTCGCGACAGGGCATGGAAAACACCATATATTTT.

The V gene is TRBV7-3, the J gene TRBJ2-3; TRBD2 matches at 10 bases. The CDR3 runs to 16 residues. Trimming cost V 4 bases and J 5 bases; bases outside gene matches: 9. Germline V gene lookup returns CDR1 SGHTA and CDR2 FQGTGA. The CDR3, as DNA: TGTGCCAGCAGCTCAAGAAGCGGGGGGGAAAAAGATACGCAGTATTTT. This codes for CASSSRSGGEKDTQYF. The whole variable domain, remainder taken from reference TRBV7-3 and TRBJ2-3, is GAGVSQTPSNKVTEKGKYVELRCDPISGHTALYWYRQSLGQGPEFLIYFQGTGAADDSGLPNDRFFAVRPEGSVSTLKIQRTERGDSAVYLCASSSRSGGEKDTQYFGPGTRLTVL.

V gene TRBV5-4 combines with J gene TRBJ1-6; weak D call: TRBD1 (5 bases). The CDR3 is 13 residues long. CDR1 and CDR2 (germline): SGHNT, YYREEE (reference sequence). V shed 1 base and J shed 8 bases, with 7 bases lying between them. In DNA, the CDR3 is TGTGCCAGCAGCTTGCAAGGGGATTCACCCCTCCACTTT. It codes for CASSLQGDSPLHF.

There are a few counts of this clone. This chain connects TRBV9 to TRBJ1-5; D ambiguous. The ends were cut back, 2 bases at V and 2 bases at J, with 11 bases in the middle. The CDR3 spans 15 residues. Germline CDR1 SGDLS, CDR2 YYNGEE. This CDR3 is CASSVGPGGNQPQHF. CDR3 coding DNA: TGTGCCAGCAGCGTTGGGCCGGGAGGCAATCAGCCCCAGCATTTT. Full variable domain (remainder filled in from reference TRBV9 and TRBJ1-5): DSGVTQTPKHLITATGQRVTLRCSPRSGDLSVYWYQQSLDQGLQFLIQYYNGEERAKGNILERFSAQQFPDLHSELNLSSLELGDSALYFCASSVGPGGNQPQHFGDGTRLSIL.

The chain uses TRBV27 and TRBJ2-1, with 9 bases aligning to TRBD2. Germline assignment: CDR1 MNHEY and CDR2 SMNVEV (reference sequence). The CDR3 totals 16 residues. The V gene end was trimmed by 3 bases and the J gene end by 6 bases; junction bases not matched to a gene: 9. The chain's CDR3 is CASSFAPRGGANEQFF. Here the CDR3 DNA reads TGTGCCAGCAGTTTTGCCCCCCGCGGGGGGGCCAATGAGCAGTTCTTC.

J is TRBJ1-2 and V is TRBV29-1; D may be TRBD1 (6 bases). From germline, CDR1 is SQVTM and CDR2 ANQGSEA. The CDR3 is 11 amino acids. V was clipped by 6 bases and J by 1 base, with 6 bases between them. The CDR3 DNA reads TGCAGCGTACAGGGTAACTATGGCTACACCTTC. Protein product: CSVQGNYGYTF.

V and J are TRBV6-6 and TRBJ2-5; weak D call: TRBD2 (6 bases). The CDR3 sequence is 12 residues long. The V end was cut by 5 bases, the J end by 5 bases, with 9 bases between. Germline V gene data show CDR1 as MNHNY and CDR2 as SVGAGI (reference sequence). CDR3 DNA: TGTGCCAGCAGTCTAGCGTGGGAGACCCAGTACTTC. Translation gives CASSLAWETQYF.

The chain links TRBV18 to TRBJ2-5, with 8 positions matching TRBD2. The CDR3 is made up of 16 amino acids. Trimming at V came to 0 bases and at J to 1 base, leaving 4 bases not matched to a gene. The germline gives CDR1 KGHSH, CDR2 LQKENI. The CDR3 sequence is CASSPPGGGPQETQYF. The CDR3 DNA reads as TGTGCCAGCTCACCACCCGGGGGGGGCCCCCAAGAGACCCAGTACTTC.

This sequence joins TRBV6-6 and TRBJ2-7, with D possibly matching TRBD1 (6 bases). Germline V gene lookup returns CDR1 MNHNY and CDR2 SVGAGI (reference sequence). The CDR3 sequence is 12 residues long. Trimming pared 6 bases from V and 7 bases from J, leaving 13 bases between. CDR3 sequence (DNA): TGTGCCAGCAGCAGCAGGGGCCGGGAGCAGTACTTC. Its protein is CASSSRGREQYF.

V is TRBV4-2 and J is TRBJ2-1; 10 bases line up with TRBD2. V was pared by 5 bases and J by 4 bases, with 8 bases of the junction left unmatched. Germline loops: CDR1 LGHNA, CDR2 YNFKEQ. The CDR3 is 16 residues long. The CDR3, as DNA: TGTGCCAGCAGCTCACGAACAGCGGGGGGGTACAATGAGCAGTTCTTC. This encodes CASSSRTAGGYNEQFF.

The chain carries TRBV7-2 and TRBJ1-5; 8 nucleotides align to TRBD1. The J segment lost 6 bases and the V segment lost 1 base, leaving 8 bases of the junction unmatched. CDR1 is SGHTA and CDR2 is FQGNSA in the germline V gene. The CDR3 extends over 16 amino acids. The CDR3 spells CASSLVGGQGSQPQHF. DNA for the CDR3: TGTGCCAGCAGCTTAGTAGGCGGACAGGGATCTCAGCCCCAGCATTTT.

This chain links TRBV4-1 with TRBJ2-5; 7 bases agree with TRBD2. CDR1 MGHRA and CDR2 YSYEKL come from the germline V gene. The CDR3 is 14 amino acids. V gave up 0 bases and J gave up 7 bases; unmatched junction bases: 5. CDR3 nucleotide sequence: TGCGCCAGCAGCCAAGAGGGCGGGGGATGGACCCAGTACTTC. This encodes CASSQEGGGWTQYF.

The CDR3 nucleotides read TGTGCCAGTAGTATGCGGACAGGGAGAGAAGAGCAGTACTTC. As protein: CASSMRTGREEQYF. The V call is TRBV19, the J call TRBJ2-7; TRBD1 matches at 8 bases. Germline trimming cut 3 bases from V and 7 bases from J; bases unmatched to any gene: 8. Germline V lookup: CDR1 LNHDA, CDR2 SQIVND (reference sequence). The CDR3 covers 14 residues.

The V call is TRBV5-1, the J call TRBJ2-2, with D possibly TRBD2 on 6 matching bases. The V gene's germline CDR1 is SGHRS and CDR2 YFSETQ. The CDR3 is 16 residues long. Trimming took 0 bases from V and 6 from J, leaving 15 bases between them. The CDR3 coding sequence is TGCGCCAGCAGCTTGGCAGGGACTGGGGGACCCGGGGAGCTGTTTTTT. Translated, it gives CASSLAGTGGPGELFF.

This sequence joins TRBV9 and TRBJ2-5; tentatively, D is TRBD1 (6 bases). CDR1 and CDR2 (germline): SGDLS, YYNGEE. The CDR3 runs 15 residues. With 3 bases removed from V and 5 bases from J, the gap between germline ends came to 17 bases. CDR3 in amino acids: CASSAGDVRWETQYF. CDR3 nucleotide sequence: TGTGCCAGCAGCGCAGGGGACGTTCGCTGGGAGACCCAGTACTTC.

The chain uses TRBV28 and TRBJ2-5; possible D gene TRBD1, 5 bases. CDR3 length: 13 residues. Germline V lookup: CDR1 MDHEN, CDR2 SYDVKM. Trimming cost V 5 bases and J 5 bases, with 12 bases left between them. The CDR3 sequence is CASSGAGSETQYF. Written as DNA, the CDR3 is TGTGCCAGCAGTGGGGCAGGGTCTGAGACCCAGTACTTC.

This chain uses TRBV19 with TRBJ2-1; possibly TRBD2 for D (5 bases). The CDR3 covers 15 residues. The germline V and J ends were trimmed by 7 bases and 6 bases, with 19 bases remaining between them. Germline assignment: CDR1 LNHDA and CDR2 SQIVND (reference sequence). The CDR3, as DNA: TGTGCCAGTACAACTGCGGCGGGTCGGGGCAATGAGCAGTTCTTC. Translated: CASTTAAGRGNEQFF.

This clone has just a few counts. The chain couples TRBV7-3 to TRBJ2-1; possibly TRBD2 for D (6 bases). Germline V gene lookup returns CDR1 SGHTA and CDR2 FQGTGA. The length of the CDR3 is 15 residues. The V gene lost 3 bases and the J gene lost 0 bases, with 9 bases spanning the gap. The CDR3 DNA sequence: TGTGCCAGCAGCTTCAGCGGGTCCTCCTACAATGAGCAGTTCTTC. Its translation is CASSFSGSSYNEQFF.

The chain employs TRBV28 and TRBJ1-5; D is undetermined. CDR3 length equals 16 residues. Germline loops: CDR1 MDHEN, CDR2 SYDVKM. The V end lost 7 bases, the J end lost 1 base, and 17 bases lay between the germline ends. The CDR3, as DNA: TGTGCCAGCACCACAATCTTGAGCGGGAGCAATCAGCCCCAGCATTTT. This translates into CASTTILSGSNQPQHF.

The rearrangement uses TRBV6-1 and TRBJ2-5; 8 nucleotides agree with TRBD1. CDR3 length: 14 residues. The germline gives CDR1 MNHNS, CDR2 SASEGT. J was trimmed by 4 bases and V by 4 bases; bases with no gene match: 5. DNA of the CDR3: TGTGCCAGCAGTGTCTCAGGGGGCTTAGAGACCCAGTACTTC. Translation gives CASSVSGGLETQYF.

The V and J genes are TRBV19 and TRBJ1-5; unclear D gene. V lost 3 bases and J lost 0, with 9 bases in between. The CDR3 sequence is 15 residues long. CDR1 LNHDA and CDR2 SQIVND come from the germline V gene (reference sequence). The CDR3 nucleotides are TGTGCCAGTAGTATCGGGGATTATAGCAATCAGCCCCAGCATTTT. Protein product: CASSIGDYSNQPQHF. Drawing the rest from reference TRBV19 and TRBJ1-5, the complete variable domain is DGGITQSPKYLFRKEGQNVTLSCEQNLNHDAMYWYRQDPGQGLRLIYYSQIVNDFQKGDIAEGYSVSREKKESFPLTVTSAQKNPTAFYLCASSIGDYSNQPQHFGDGTRLSIL.